The rows below give T cell receptor beta chains drawn from one sample of a study of cytomegalovirus exposure and HLA in healthy donors. TCRdb keeps only in-frame clones here, not all; method: immunoSEQ multiplex PCR. This sample has approximately 130,000 clones, with around 77% found just once. The sequencing input was PBMCs. The receptors shown here come from a man aged 45-65 years in good health and CMV-seronegative. Each CDR3 is given with its conserved first and last residue. The order of the fields is V gene, CDR3 length, clone size, D gene, J gene, CDR3 DNA, CDR3 protein. D genes are given only for firm matches. Rows give clone size only sometimes, using once, few, many, or a class for an expanded clone.

V: TRBV19; length: 15; size: .; D: TRBD2; J: TRBJ2-3; DNA: TGTGCCAGTAGTTCCCTGATCAGCGGGAGACATACGCAGTATTTT; CDR3: CASSSLISGRHTQYF
V: TRBV7-6; length: 17; size: .; D: TRBD2; J: TRBJ2-2; DNA: TGTGCCAGCAGCTTAGTGTCGTTTAGCGGGATCACCGGGGAGCTGTTTTTT; CDR3: CASSLVSFSGITGELFF
V: TRBV11-2; length: 14; size: .; D: .; J: TRBJ1-1; DNA: TGTGCCAGCAGCTTAGATCTTTGGGGAGGTGAAGCTTTCTTT; CDR3: CASSLDLWGGEAFF
V: TRBV9; length: 14; size: few; D: .; J: TRBJ1-1; DNA: TGTGCCAGCAGCGCCTCGGGACAGAACACTGAAGCTTTCTTT; CDR3: CASSASGQNTEAFF
V: TRBV4-1; length: 20; size: .; D: TRBD2; J: TRBJ2-1; DNA: TGCGCCAGCAGCCAAGAAGGAGGCGGGAGGCTTTCCCCCGGAGGGGATGAGCAGTTCTTC; CDR3: CASSQEGGGRLSPGGDEQFF
V: TRBV7-2; length: 15; size: .; D: TRBD1; J: TRBJ2-5; DNA: TGTGCCAGCAGCTTGTCGACAGGGTGGGAAGAGACCCAGTACTTC; CDR3: CASSLSTGWEETQYF
V: TRBV9; length: 14; size: .; D: .; J: TRBJ1-3; DNA: TGTGCCAGCAGCAAACAGAGCTCTGGAAACACCATATATTTT; CDR3: CASSKQSSGNTIYF
V: TRBV7-2; length: 13; size: .; D: .; J: TRBJ2-2; DNA: TGTGCCAGCAGCTTCGGTAGAACCGGGGAGCTGTTTTTT; CDR3: CASSFGRTGELFF
V: TRBV10-3; length: 14; size: .; D: .; J: TRBJ2-7; DNA: TGTGCCACAGGACCGGGAAGGGCGGTAAACGAGCAGTACTTC; CDR3: CATGPGRAVNEQYF
V: TRBV5-4; length: 14; size: .; D: TRBD1; J: TRBJ1-2; DNA: TGTGCCAGCAGCGTAAGACAGGGCTATAGGGGCTACACCTTC; CDR3: CASSVRQGYRGYTF
V: TRBV10-1; length: 12; size: .; D: .; J: TRBJ2-3; DNA: TGCGCCAGCAGTGAACCGGGAGATACGCAGTATTTT; CDR3: CASSEPGDTQYF
V: TRBV7-9; length: 14; size: .; D: TRBD1; J: TRBJ1-2; DNA: TGTGCCAGCACCCAGGGGGATTTAAACTATGGCTACACCTTC; CDR3: CASTQGDLNYGYTF
V: TRBV19; length: 15; size: once; D: .; J: TRBJ2-1; DNA: TGTGCCAGTAGTAGAGCCTCGGCGGGGTACAATGAGCAGTTCTTC; CDR3: CASSRASAGYNEQFF